The following is a T cell receptor beta chain sequence with its context. These data come from a study of blood T cell repertoires in COVID-19. The overall study: COVID-19 samples from acute and convalescent phases originated in the United States, Italy and Spain. The cDNA or gDNA used as material had been derived from T cells, B-cell-depleted T cells, or PBMCs.

Per the germline V gene, CDR1 is SGHTA and CDR2 is FQGNSA. CDR3 length: 15 residues. With V trimmed by 3 bases and J by 4 bases, 1 base remained unmatched. Original methodology: Estimation of nucleated cell counts relied on the amplification of reference gene primers. Data came from immunoSEQ multiplex PCR; TCRdb stores just in-frame clones and leaves some out. Clonal size and the V and J genes are those of that table, whereas D and trimming came from the DNA. The sample has around 76,000 clones; roughly 85% are singletons. The chain links TRBV7-2 to TRBJ2-1, with 12 bases matching TRBD1. The receptor comes from a man of 80 years or more with acute or convalescent COVID-19. The sequencing sample was made of peripheral blood. For the CDR3, the DNA is TGTGCCAGCAGCTTGGGACAGGGGGCTTACAATGAGCAGTTCTTC. This codes for CASSLGQGAYNEQFF.